This TCR beta chain comes out of a study of identical twins. Study results and limitations: Researchers reported excess low generation probability among twin-shared out-of-frame alpha sequences.

As to this clonotype: Its specificity is not known.

TCRdb redid the calling of the 5' RACE reads with MiXCR, one entry per CDR3 protein. The sample lists about 790,000 distinct CDR3 sequences, about 20% occurring once. Another study also made use of these data, one on T cells expressing NK-cell markers. From that paper: Underlying the TCR beta repertoires were sorted CD3+CD56+NKG2C+, CD3+CD56+NKG2C- and CD3+CD56-NKG2C+ T cells. Within the sequenced cohort of eight donors, seven exhibited HCMV seropositivity and one was seronegative. The study did not resolve the HCMV specificity of expanded NKG2C+ T cell clones.

Sequenced material: PBMCs. The receptor was derived from a woman under 30 in good health.

CDR3 loop: CATSTPDGFYEQYF. CDR3 sequence (DNA): TGTGCCACCAGCACCCCTGACGGTTTTTACGAGCAGTACTTC. The chain carries TRBV15 and TRBJ2-7; D not resolved. The CDR3 contains 14 residues. From germline, CDR1 is LNHNV and CDR2 YYDKDF (reference sequence). V dropped 4 bases and J dropped 4 bases, with 14 bases sitting between them.